The 8 T cell receptor beta chains presented below share a single source sample, sequenced in a study of sequential checkpoint blockade in melanoma. Here immunoSEQ multiplex PCR was the method, and the copy in TCRdb shows in-frame clones only, minus some. The sample lists under 40,000 clones; approximately 91% were seen once. Treatment specified: randomized to nivolumab then ipilimumab (arm A) or the reverse (arm B). The sample here was CD8+ T cells sorted from blood (inferred from file names), taken from a patient given nivolumab and ipilimumab in sequence. The receptors stem from a human donor with melanoma.

The gene calls are TRBV4-3 and TRBJ2-1, with 7 bases lining up with TRBD1. Trimming cost V 0 bases and J 8 bases; bases outside gene matches: 4. The CDR3 sequence is 14 residues long. CDR1 and CDR2 from the germline V gene are LGHNA and YSLEER. The CDR3 nucleotides are TGCGCCAGCAGCCAAGAGGACAGGATCGATGAGCAGTTCTTC. Translated: CASSQEDRIDEQFF.

The chain joins TRBV10-1 to TRBJ2-3; 11 positions match TRBD1. The CDR3 has 14 residues. V gave up 4 bases and J gave up 6 bases; unmatched junction bases: 3. Germline CDR1 and CDR2: WNHNN and SYGVQD (reference sequence). The CDR3 nucleotides are TGCGCCAGCAGTGGGACAGGGGGCGCGGATACGCAGTATTTT. Translated: CASSGTGGADTQYF.

The rearrangement joins TRBV6-1 to TRBJ1-5, with D unclear. This CDR3 spans 16 amino acids. Germline loops: CDR1 MNHNS, CDR2 SASEGT. The V end was cut by 1 base, the J end by 2 bases, with 12 bases between. The CDR3 sequence is CASSEGEGGGNQPQHF. The DNA for the CDR3 is TGTGCCAGCAGTGAAGGCGAGGGTGGGGGCAATCAGCCCCAGCATTTT.

The chain joins TRBV7-9 to TRBJ2-5; 12 nucleotides agree with TRBD2. The junction had 4 bases not matched to a gene; V was cut back by 5 bases and J by 0 bases. The CDR3 loop spans 16 amino acids. CDR1 and CDR2 from the germline V gene are SEHNR and FQNEAQ (reference sequence). As DNA, the CDR3 is TGTGCCAGCAGCCCGAGACTAGCGGGAGACCAAGAGACCCAGTACTTC. This encodes CASSPRLAGDQETQYF.

V gene TRBV13 combines with J gene TRBJ2-2; 10 nucleotides agree with TRBD2. Germline V lookup: CDR1 PRHDT, CDR2 FYEKMQ (reference sequence). V shed 5 bases and J 2 bases; nucleotides not matched to a gene: 5. The CDR3 totals 16 residues. CDR3 amino acids: CASSQGLALNTGELFF. Here the CDR3 DNA reads TGTGCCAGCAGCCAGGGACTAGCGCTCAACACCGGGGAGCTGTTTTTT.

J is TRBJ1-2 and V is TRBV7-8, with 9 bases identical to TRBD1. The CDR3 loop spans 14 amino acids. The ends lost 6 bases at V and 3 bases at J; junction bases unmatched: 5. CDR1 is SGHVS, CDR2 FQNEAQ, per germline. CDR3 sequence reads: CASRGDREDYGYTF. CDR3 coding DNA: TGTGCCAGCAGGGGGGACAGGGAGGACTATGGCTACACCTTC.

The chain recombines TRBV4-3 with TRBJ2-1, with 7 bases matching TRBD2. CDR1 is LGHNA, CDR2 YSLEER, per germline. The CDR3 totals 17 residues. V gave up 0 bases and J gave up 3 bases; unmatched junction bases: 8. The CDR3 loop reads CASSQDSRGSGYNEQFF. The CDR3 DNA follows: TGCGCCAGCAGCCAAGATAGTCGCGGGAGTGGCTACAATGAGCAGTTCTTC.

This chain joins TRBV6-5 and TRBJ1-6; D perhaps matches TRBD1 (6 bases). CDR3 length: 16 residues. Per the germline V gene, CDR1 is MNHEY and CDR2 is SVGAGI. V was pared by 2 bases and J by 5 bases, with 13 bases between. The CDR3 reads CASSYLPQGNNSPLHF. Written as DNA, the CDR3 is TGTGCCAGCAGTTACCTTCCTCAGGGGAATAATTCACCCCTCCACTTT.